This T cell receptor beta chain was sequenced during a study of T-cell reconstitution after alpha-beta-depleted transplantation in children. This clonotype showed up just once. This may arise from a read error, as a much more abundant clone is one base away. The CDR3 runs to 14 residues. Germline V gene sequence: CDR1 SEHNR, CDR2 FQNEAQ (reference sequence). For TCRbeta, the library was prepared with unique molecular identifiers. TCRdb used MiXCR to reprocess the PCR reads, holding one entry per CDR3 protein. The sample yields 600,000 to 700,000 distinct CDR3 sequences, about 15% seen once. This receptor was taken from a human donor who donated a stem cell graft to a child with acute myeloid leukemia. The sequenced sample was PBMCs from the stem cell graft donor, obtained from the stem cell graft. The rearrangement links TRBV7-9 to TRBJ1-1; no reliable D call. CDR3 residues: CASSLGSQNTKAFF. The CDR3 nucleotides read TGTGCCAGCAGCTTAGGGTCTCAGAACACTAAAGCTTTCTTT.